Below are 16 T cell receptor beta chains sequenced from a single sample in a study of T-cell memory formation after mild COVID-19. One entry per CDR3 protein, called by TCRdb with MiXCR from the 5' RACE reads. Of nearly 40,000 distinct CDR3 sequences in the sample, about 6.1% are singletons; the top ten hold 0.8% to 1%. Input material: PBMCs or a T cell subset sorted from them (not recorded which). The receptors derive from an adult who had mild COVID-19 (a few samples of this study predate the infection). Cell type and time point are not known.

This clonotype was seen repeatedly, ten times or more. The CDR3 bases are TGTGCCAGCAGCTTAATTTACGGGGGGGCACACGAGACCCAGTACTTC. As protein: CASSLIYGGAHETQYF. The genes are TRBV7-2 and TRBJ2-5; TRBD2 agrees at 8 bases. Germline CDR1 reads SGHTA; CDR2 reads FQGNSA. This CDR3 spans 16 amino acids. Germline trimming cut 2 bases from V and 5 bases from J; bases unmatched to any gene: 10. The complete variable domain, with remaining parts taken from reference TRBV7-2 and TRBJ2-5, reads GAGVSQSPSNKVTEKGKDVELRCDPISGHTALYWYRQSLGQGLEFLIYFQGNSAPDKSGLPSDRFSAERTGGSVSTLTIQRTQQEDSAVYLCASSLIYGGAHETQYFGPGTRLLVL.

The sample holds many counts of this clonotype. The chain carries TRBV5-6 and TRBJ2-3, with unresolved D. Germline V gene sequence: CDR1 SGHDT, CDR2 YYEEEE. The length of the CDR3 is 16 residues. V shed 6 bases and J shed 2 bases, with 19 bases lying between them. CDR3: CASIHGPSRVTDTQYF. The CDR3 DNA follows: TGTGCCAGCATCCACGGCCCGAGTCGAGTCACAGATACGCAGTATTTT.

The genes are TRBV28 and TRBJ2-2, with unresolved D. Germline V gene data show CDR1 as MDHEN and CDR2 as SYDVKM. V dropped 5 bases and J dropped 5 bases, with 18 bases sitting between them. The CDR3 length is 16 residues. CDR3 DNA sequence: TGTGCCAGCAGTAATCGGGTCACACCTGGGACCGGGGAGCTGTTTTTT. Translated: CASSNRVTPGTGELFF. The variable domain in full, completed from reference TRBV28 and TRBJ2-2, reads DVKVTQSSRYLVKRTGEKVFLECVQDMDHENMFWYRQDPGLGLRLIYFSYDVKMKEKGDIPEGYSVSREKKERFSLILESASTNQTSMYLCASSNRVTPGTGELFFGEGSRLTVL.

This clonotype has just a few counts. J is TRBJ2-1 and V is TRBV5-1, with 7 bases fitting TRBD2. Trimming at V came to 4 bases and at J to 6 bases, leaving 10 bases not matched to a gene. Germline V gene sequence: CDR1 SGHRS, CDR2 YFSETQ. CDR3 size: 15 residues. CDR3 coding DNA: TGCGCCAGCAGCGGGACGGCTTCGGGAGGCAATGAGCAGTTCTTC. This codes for CASSGTASGGNEQFF.

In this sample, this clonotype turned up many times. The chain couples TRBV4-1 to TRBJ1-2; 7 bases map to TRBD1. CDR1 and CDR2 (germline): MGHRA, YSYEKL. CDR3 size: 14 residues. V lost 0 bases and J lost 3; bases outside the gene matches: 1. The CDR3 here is CASSQDRGDYGYTF. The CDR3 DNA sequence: TGCGCCAGCAGCCAAGACAGGGGGGACTATGGCTACACCTTC.

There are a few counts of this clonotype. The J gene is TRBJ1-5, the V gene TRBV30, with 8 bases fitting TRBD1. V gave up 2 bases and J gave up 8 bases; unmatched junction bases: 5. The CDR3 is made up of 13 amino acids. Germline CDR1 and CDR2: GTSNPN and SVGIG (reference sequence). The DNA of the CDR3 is TGTGCCTGGAGTACGACAGGGGTCGAGCCCCAGCATTTT. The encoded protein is CAWSTTGVEPQHF.

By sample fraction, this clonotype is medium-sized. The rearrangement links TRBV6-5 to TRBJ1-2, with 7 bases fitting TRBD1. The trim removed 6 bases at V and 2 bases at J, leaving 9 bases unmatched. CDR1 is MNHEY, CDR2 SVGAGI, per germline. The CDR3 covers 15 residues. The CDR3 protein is CASSTARQGNYGYTF. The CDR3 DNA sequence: TGTGCCAGCAGCACGGCCCGACAGGGCAACTATGGCTACACCTTC.

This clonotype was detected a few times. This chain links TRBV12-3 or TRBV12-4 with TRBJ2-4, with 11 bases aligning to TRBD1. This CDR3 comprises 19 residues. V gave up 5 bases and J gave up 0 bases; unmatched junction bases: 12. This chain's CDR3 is CASSDSGQGGSLAKNIQYF. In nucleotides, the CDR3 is TGTGCCAGCAGTGACTCGGGACAGGGGGGATCTCTAGCCAAAAACATTCAGTACTTC.

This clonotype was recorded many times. The CDR3, as DNA: TGTGCCAGCAGTGCACAGGGGGCTCTAGCGGGTAGCTCCTACAATGAGCAGTTCTTC. Amino acids: CASSAQGALAGSSYNEQFF. The V call is TRBV6-2 or TRBV6-3, the J call TRBJ2-1, with D perhaps TRBD1 (9 bases). CDR3 length equals 19 residues. Germline V lookup: CDR1 MNHEY, CDR2 SVGEGT. Trimming stripped 5 bases from V and 0 bases from J, with 23 bases between.

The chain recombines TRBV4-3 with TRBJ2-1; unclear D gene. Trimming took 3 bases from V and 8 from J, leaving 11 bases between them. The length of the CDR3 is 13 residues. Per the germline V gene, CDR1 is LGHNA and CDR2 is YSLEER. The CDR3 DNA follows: TGCGCCAGCAGCCAGCGGATAGTGGATGAGCAGTTCTTC. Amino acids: CASSQRIVDEQFF.

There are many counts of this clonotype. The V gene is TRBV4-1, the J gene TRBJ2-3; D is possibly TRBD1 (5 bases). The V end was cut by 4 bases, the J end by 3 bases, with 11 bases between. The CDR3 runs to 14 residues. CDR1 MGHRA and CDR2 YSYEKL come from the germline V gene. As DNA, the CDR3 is TGCGCCAGCAGCCCTTGGGGCCTGACAGATACGCAGTATTTT. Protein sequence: CASSPWGLTDTQYF.

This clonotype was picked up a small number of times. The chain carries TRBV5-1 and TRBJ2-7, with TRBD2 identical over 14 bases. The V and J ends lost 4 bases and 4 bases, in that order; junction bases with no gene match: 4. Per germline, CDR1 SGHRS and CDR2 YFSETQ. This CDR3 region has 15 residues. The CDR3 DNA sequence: TGCGCCAGCAGCACCGGGACTAGCGGGAGATACGAGCAGTACTTC. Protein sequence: CASSTGTSGRYEQYF.

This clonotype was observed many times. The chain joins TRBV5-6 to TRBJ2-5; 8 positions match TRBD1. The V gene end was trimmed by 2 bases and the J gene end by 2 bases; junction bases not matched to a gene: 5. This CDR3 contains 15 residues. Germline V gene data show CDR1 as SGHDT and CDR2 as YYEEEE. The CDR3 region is CASSLWTGFQETQYF. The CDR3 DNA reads TGTGCCAGCAGCTTATGGACAGGGTTTCAAGAGACCCAGTACTTC.

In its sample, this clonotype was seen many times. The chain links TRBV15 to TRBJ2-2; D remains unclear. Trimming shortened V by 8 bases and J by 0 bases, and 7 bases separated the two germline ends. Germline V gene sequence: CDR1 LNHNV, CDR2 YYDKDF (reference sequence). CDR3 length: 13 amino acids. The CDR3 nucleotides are TGTGCCACCGGCACACCGAACACCGGGGAGCTGTTTTTT. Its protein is CATGTPNTGELFF.

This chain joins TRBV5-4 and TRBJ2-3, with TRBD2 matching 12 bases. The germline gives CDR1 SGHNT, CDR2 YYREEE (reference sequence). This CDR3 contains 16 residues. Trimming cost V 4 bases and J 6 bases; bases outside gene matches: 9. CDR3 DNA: TGTGCCAGCAGCAATAGACTAGCGGGAGTGAAGGATACGCAGTATTTT. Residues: CASSNRLAGVKDTQYF.

In DNA, the CDR3 is TGTGCCAGCAGTGAGGCCTGGGGGAACTATGGCTACACCTTC. Amino acid sequence: CASSEAWGNYGYTF. The V and J genes are TRBV6-1 and TRBJ1-2, with D possibly TRBD1 on 5 matching bases. Trimming cost V 3 bases and J 2 bases, with 10 bases left between them. The CDR3 is 14 residues long. Per germline, CDR1 MNHNS and CDR2 SASEGT.